Listed below are T cell receptor beta chains from one sample, sequenced in a study of pediatric ulcerative colitis. Produced via immunoSEQ multiplex PCR; TCRdb's table is partial and in-frame only. Of more than 10,000 clones listed, roughly three quarters are singletons. Sequenced material: gut tissue. The receptors come from a boy younger than 18 who was a control in a study of pediatric ulcerative colitis. Both conserved end residues are part of each CDR3. A D gene is named only where the DNA matches it firmly. Clone size is shown for a subset of rows, as once, few, many or a class of expanded clone.

TRBJ1-2 | 15 | NA | TRBV27 | NA | CASSLTGITRYGYTF | TGTGCCAGCAGCCTTACCGGGATCACCCGCTATGGCTACACCTTC
TRBJ2-1 | 16 | NA | TRBV7-8 | TRBD2 | CASSLAGGHSYNEQFF | TGTGCCAGCAGCTTAGCGGGAGGGCACTCCTACAATGAGCAGTTCTTC
TRBJ2-7 | 12 | NA | TRBV10-1 | TRBD1 | CANRTGKSEQYF | TGCGCCAACCGGACAGGGAAGAGCGAGCAGTACTTC
TRBJ2-5 | 13 | few | TRBV4-2 | NA | CASSQNTRETQYF | TGTGCCAGCAGCCAAAATACTAGGGAGACCCAGTACTTC
TRBJ2-1 | 16 | NA | TRBV11-2 | NA | CASSPRATSSYNEQFF | TGTGCCAGCAGCCCCCGGGCTACGAGCTCCTACAATGAGCAGTTCTTC
TRBJ1-2 | 12 | NA | TRBV6-6 | NA | CASSPTGYGYTF | TGTGCCAGCAGTCCTACAGGGTATGGCTACACCTTC
TRBJ1-5 | 16 | NA | TRBV25-1 | TRBD1 | CASKPAGTGFDQPQHF | TGTGCCAGCAAACCCGCCGGGACAGGTTTTGATCAGCCCCAGCATTTT
TRBJ2-3 | 11 | NA | TRBV7-2 | NA | CASSLDRSEYF | TGTGCCAGCAGCTTAGATAGGTCGGAGTATTTT
TRBJ1-1 | 13 | few | TRBV11-3 | NA | CASSKGGTEQAFF | TGTGCCAGCAGCAAAGGGGGTACGGAGCAAGCTTTCTTT
TRBJ2-1 | 14 | few | TRBV2 | TRBD2 | CASNWREGHNEQFF | TGTGCCAGCAACTGGCGGGAGGGCCACAATGAGCAGTTCTTC
TRBJ2-1 | 15 | NA | TRBV7-8 | TRBD2 | CASSLGLAGVTEQFF | TGTGCCAGCAGCCTCGGACTAGCGGGAGTAACTGAGCAGTTCTTC
TRBJ2-2 | 14 | NA | TRBV29-1 | TRBD1 | CSVGRTGGTGELFF | TGCAGCGTTGGAAGGACAGGGGGCACCGGGGAGCTGTTTTTT
TRBJ2-5 | 15 | NA | TRBV6-6 | NA | CASSYGPGAQETQYF | TGTGCCAGCAGTTACGGTCCAGGGGCTCAAGAGACCCAGTACTTC
TRBJ2-7 | 14 | NA | TRBV5-1 | TRBD1 | CASSLVTGEDEQYF | TGCGCCAGCAGCTTGGTGACAGGGGAGGACGAGCAGTACTTC
TRBJ2-2 | 12 | NA | TRBV11-1 | NA | CASKGSSGELFF | TGTGCCAGCAAGGGCTCCAGCGGGGAGCTGTTTTTT
TRBJ2-1 | 16 | NA | TRBV11-2 | TRBD2 | CASSLVRSSGRVEQFF | TGTGCCAGCAGCTTAGTTAGGTCTAGCGGGAGGGTTGAGCAGTTCTTC
TRBJ2-2 | 14 | NA | TRBV25-1 | NA | CASSEQEYTGELFF | TGTGCCAGCAGTGAACAGGAGTATACCGGGGAGCTGTTTTTT
TRBJ2-3 | 15 | NA | TRBV10-1 | TRBD2 | CASSDGGEGTDTQYF | TGCGCCAGCAGTGATGGGGGGGAGGGCACAGATACGCAGTATTTT
TRBJ1-5 | 15 | NA | TRBV5-1 | NA | CASSLDREGNQPQHF | TGCGCCAGCAGCTTGGACAGGGAGGGCAATCAGCCCCAGCATTTT
TRBJ2-7 | 12 | NA | TRBV11-1 | TRBD1 | CASSLTGYGQYF | TGTGCCAGCAGCTTGACAGGGTATGGGCAGTACTTC
TRBJ2-3 | 18 | NA | TRBV4-2 | NA | CASSQDGEAGSSTDTQYF | TGTGCCAGCAGCCAAGATGGGGAGGCAGGGTCTAGCACAGATACGCAGTATTTT
TRBJ2-1 | 15 | NA | TRBV5-4 | NA | CASSLEASSYNEQFF | TGTGCCAGCAGCTTGGAAGCCAGCTCCTACAATGAGCAGTTCTTC
TRBJ1-1 | 15 | few | TRBV4-1 | TRBD1 | CASSPGQGANTEAFF | TGCGCCAGCAGCCCCGGACAGGGGGCGAACACTGAAGCTTTCTTT
TRBJ2-2 | 15 | medium-sized | TRBV5-5 | NA | CASSPGSGYTGELFF | TGTGCCAGCAGCCCGGGTTCGGGGTACACCGGGGAGCTGTTTTTT
TRBJ2-7 | 13 | NA | TRBV7-3 | NA | CASSVYPTYEQYF | TGTGCCAGCAGCGTGTACCCCACCTACGAGCAGTACTTC
TRBJ2-3 | 13 | once | TRBV5-1 | NA | CASSTTGGDTQYF | TGCGCCAGCAGCACCACAGGAGGAGATACGCAGTATTTT
TRBJ2-3 | 14 | NA | TRBV7-9 | NA | CASSRTLGADTQYF | TGTGCCAGCAGCCGTACCCTGGGGGCAGATACGCAGTATTTT
TRBJ2-4 | 12 | NA | TRBV6-6 | NA | CASSPGVNIQYF | TGTGCCAGCAGCCCTGGGGTAAACATTCAGTACTTC
TRBJ2-5 | 18 | NA | TRBV7-3 | TRBD1 | CASSSGTGGSDDQETQYF | TGTGCCAGCAGCTCAGGGACAGGGGGCTCGGACGACCAAGAGACCCAGTACTTC
TRBJ1-2 | 16 | once | TRBV11-3 | NA | CASSPEGGNTNYGYTF | TGTGCCAGCAGCCCGGAGGGCGGCAACACTAACTATGGCTACACCTTC
TRBJ2-1 | 14 | NA | TRBV15 | NA | CATSREGRFNEQFF | TGTGCCACCAGCAGAGAGGGAAGGTTCAATGAGCAGTTCTTC
TRBJ1-5 | 15 | NA | TRBV27 | NA | CASRKGSYSNQPQHF | TGTGCCAGCAGGAAGGGGTCTTATAGCAATCAGCCCCAGCATTTT
TRBJ1-1 | 15 | NA | TRBV10-3 | NA | CAISEWARENTEAFF | TGTGCCATCAGTGAGTGGGCCAGGGAGAACACTGAAGCTTTCTTT
TRBJ1-4 | 14 | NA | TRBV6-5 | NA | CATSIAGASEKLFF | TGTGCCACATCTATAGCGGGGGCCAGCGAAAAACTGTTTTTT
TRBJ2-3 | 11 | NA | TRBV19 | NA | CASSITDTQYF | TGTGCCAGTAGTATAACCGATACGCAGTATTTT
TRBJ1-2 | 14 | NA | TRBV4-1 | NA | CASSQEPPPGGYTF | TGCGCCAGCAGCCAAGAACCGCCGCCGGGGGGCTACACCTTC
TRBJ2-3 | 14 | NA | TRBV6-6 | NA | CASRSGGHTDTQYF | TGTGCCAGCAGGTCGGGCGGTCACACAGATACGCAGTATTTT
TRBJ2-5 | 14 | NA | TRBV6-6 | NA | CASSYGLPTGTQYF | TGTGCCAGCAGTTATGGCCTACCCACAGGGACCCAGTACTTC
TRBJ1-3 | 17 | NA | TRBV19 | NA | CASSIGSLQGSGNTIYF | TGTGCCAGTAGTATTGGGTCCCTCCAGGGGTCTGGAAACACCATATATTTT
TRBJ2-2 | 14 | NA | TRBV29-1 | NA | CSAVGGSNTGELFF | TGCAGCGCCGTGGGAGGATCGAACACCGGGGAGCTGTTTTTT
TRBJ2-2 | 14 | NA | TRBV29-1 | TRBD1 | CSVGAGGNTGELFF | TGCAGCGTTGGGGCAGGGGGGAACACCGGGGAGCTGTTTTTT
TRBJ2-3 | 15 | NA | TRBV12-5 | NA | CASGSSSVSTDTQYF | TGTGCTAGTGGTTCCTCTAGCGTTAGCACAGATACGCAGTATTTT
TRBJ1-4 | 15 | NA | TRBV15 | TRBD1 | CATSSRDRGNEKLFF | TGTGCCACCAGCAGTCGGGACAGGGGGAATGAAAAACTGTTTTTT
TRBJ2-6 | 17 | once | TRBV2 | NA | CASSDGRRPSGANVLTF | TGTGCCAGCAGTGATGGGAGGAGGCCCTCTGGGGCCAACGTCCTGACTTTC
TRBJ2-3 | 15 | once | TRBV18 | NA | CASSPLTLSGDTQYF | TGTGCCAGCTCACCCCTTACCCTCAGCGGGGATACGCAGTATTTT
TRBJ2-3 | 13 | NA | TRBV29-1 | NA | CSAIGSSTDTQYF | TGCAGCGCCATTGGTAGCAGCACAGATACGCAGTATTTT
TRBJ2-6 | 17 | NA | TRBV14 | TRBD2 | CASSLSGGSGGANVLTF | TGTGCCAGCAGCCTTTCAGGCGGGAGCGGTGGGGCCAACGTCCTGACTTTC
TRBJ2-2 | 17 | NA | TRBV5-6 | TRBD2 | CASSFTSGTSGTGELFF | TGTGCCAGCAGCTTCACCTCTGGGACTAGCGGCACCGGGGAGCTGTTTTTT